A single sample is the source of the 5 T cell receptor beta chains below, sequenced in a study of cytomegalovirus exposure and HLA in healthy donors. In the PCR, 60 Vbeta and 13 Jbeta primers were used. Using immunoSEQ multiplex PCR, the repertoire was profiled, and TCRdb retains in-frame clones only, with some absent. The sample includes 120,000 or so clones, around 82% of them seen just once. The sequenced sample was PBMCs. The receptors originated from a man under 40 in good health and CMV-seropositive.

The chain joins TRBV13 to TRBJ2-3; 10 bases agree with TRBD1. Germline CDR1 reads PRHDT; CDR2 reads FYEKMQ (reference sequence). V lost 5 bases, J lost 6 bases, and 8 bases stayed unmatched. This CDR3 comprises 15 residues. The CDR3 bases are TGTGCCAGCAGCCCGGGGACAGGGGCGGTGGATACGCAGTATTTT. Translating it yields CASSPGTGAVDTQYF.

The CDR3: CATSGQISGRGETQYF. The CDR3 region has the DNA TGTGCCACCAGCGGTCAGATTAGCGGGAGAGGAGAGACCCAGTACTTC. V gene TRBV15 combines with J gene TRBJ2-5, with 9 bases that match TRBD2. Trimming cost V 5 bases and J 4 bases; bases outside gene matches: 11. Germline CDR1 and CDR2: LNHNV and YYDKDF (reference sequence). This CDR3 region has 16 residues.

This clone occurred a few times. This same CDR3 is encoded by further DNA sequences in the sample. This chain joins TRBV19 and TRBJ2-7; TRBD1 might be the D (6 bases). In germline, CDR1 is LNHDA, CDR2 SQIVND (reference sequence). V lost 5 bases, J lost 2 bases, and 10 bases lay in between. CDR3 length equals 13 residues. Here the CDR3 reads CASSPTGTYEQYF. The CDR3, as DNA: TGTGCCAGTAGTCCCACAGGGACCTACGAGCAGTACTTC.

The chain carries TRBV6-5 and TRBJ2-7; D unclear. Germline V gene sequence: CDR1 MNHEY, CDR2 SVGAGI. V lost 5 bases and J lost 3, with 8 bases in between. There are 12 residues in the CDR3. This CDR3 is CASSDTGYEQYF. CDR3 nucleotide sequence: TGTGCCAGCAGTGATACTGGCTACGAGCAGTACTTC.

For the CDR3, the DNA is TGCGCCAGCAGCTATAGCGGGAGCCTGCCCTACGAGCAGTACTTC. Encoded protein: CASSYSGSLPYEQYF. The chain uses TRBV5-1 and TRBJ2-5; 9 bases are a match to TRBD2. The J call may not be correct, given that the DNA end is closer to TRBJ2-7. This CDR3 comprises 15 residues. Germline CDR1 SGHRS, CDR2 YFSETQ.